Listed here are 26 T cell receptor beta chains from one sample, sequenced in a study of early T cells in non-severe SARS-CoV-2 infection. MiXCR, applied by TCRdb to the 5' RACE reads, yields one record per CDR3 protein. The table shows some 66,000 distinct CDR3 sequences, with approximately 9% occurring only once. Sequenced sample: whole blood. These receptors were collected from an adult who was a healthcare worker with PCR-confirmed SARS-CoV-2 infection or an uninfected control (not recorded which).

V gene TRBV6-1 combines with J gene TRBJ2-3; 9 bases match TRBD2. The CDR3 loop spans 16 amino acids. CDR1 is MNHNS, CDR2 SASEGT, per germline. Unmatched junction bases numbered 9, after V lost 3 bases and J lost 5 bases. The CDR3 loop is CASSEGAGGTQDTQYF. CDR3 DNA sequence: TGTGCCAGCAGTGAGGGGGCGGGAGGGACTCAAGATACGCAGTATTTT.

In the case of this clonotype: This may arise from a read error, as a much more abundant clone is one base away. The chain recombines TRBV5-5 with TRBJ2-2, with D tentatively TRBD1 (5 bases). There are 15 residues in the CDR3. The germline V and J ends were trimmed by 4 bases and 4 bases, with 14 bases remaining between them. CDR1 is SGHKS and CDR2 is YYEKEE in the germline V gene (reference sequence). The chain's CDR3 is CASSVAGQSTGELFF. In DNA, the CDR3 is TGTGCCAGCAGCGTGGCAGGGCAATCCACCGGGGAGCTGTTTTTT.

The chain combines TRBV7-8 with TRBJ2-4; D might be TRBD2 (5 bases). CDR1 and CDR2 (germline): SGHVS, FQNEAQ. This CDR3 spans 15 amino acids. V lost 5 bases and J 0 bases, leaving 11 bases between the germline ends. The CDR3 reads CASSPRAVAKNIQYF. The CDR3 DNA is TGTGCCAGCAGCCCCCGAGCGGTAGCCAAAAACATTCAGTACTTC.

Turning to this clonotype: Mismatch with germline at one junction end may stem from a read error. The CDR3 DNA sequence: TGCGCCAGCGGCTTGGGACCACCGGGACAGCCCTACGAGCAGTACTTC. Translating gives CASGLGPPGQPYEQYF. The chain combines TRBV5-1 with TRBJ2-7, with TRBD1 identical over 7 bases. In germline, CDR1 is SGHRS, CDR2 YFSETQ. CDR3 length: 16 amino acids. Based on the CDR3 plus reference TRBV5-1 and TRBJ2-7, the full variable domain is KAGVTQTPRYLIKTRGQQVTLSCSPISGHRSVSWYQQTPGQGLQFLFEYFSETQRNKGNFPGRFSGRQFSNSRSEMNVSTLELGDSALYLCASGLGPPGQPYEQYFGPGTRLTVT.

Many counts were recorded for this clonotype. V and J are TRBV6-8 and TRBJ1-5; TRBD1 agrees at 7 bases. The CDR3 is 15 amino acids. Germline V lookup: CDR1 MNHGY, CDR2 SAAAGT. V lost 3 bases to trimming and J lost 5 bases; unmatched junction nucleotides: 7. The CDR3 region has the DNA TGTGCCAGCAGTTATACCGGGACAGCGTATCAGCCCCAGCATTTT. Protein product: CASSYTGTAYQPQHF.

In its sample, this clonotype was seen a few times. CDR3 DNA: TGCAGCGTTGAAATCCCGGGACAGGGTGCAAACATTCAGTACTTC. Translating gives CSVEIPGQGANIQYF. J is TRBJ2-4 and V is TRBV29-1; 9 bases map to TRBD1. CDR1 SQVTM and CDR2 ANQGSEA come from the germline V gene. This CDR3 contains 15 residues. V lost 2 bases, J lost 6 bases, and 8 bases stayed unmatched.

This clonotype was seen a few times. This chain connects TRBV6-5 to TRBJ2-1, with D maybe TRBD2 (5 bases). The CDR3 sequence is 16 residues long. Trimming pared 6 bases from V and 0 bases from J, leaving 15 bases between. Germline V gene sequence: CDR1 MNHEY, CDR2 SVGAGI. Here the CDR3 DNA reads TGTGCCAGCAGCCGCGGACTCCCGAGCTCCTACAATGAGCAGTTCTTC. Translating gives CASSRGLPSSYNEQFF.

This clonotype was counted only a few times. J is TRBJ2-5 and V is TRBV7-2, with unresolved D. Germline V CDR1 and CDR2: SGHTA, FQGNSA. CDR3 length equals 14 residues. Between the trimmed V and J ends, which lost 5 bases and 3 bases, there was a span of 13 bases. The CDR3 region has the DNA TGTGCCAGCAGCGGTGGGCCCCTTAAAGAGACCCAGTACTTC. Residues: CASSGGPLKETQYF.

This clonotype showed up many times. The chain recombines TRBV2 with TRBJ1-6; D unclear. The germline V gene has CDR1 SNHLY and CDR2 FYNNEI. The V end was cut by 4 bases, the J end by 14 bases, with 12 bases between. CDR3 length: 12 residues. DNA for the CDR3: TGTGCCAGCAGTGCGACGGGAGGATCCCTCCACTTT. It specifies CASSATGGSLHF.

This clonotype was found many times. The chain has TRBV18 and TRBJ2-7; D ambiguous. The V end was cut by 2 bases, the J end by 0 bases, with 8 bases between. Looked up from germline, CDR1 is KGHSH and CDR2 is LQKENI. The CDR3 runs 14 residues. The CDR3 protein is CASSPNSLSYEQYF. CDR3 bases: TGTGCCAGCTCACCAAACAGCCTCTCCTACGAGCAGTACTTC.

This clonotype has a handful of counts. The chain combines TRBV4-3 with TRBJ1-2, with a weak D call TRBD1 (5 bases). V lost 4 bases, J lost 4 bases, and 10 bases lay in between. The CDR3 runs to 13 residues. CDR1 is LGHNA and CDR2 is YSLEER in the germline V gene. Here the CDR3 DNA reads TGCGCCAGCAGCCCCGCGGGGGGCTATGGCTACACCTTC. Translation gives CASSPAGGYGYTF.

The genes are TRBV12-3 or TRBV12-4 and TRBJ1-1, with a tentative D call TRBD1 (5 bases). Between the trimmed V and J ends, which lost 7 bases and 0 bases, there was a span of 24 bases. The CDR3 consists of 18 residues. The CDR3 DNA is TGTGCCAGCACCCAAGGGGTGGGGAGGGGACGAATGAACACTGAAGCTTTCTTT. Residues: CASTQGVGRGRMNTEAFF.

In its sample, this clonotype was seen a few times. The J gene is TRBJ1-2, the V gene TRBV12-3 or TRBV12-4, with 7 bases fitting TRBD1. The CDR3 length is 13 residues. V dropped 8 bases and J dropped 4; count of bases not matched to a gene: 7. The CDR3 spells CASRGDSIYGYTF. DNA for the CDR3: TGTGCCAGCCGAGGGGACAGCATCTATGGCTACACCTTC.

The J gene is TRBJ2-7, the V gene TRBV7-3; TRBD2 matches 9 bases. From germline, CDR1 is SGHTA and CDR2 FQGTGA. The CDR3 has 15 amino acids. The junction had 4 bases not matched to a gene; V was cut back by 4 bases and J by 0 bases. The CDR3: CASSSSSGTSYEQYF. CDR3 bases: TGTGCCAGCAGCTCCTCTAGCGGGACCTCCTACGAGCAGTACTTC.

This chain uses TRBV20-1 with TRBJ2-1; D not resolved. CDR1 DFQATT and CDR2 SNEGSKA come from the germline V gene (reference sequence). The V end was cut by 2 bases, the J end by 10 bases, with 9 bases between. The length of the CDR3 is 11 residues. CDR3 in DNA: TGCAGTGCTAGACGCGCGAGCGAGCAGTTCTTC. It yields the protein CSARRASEQFF.

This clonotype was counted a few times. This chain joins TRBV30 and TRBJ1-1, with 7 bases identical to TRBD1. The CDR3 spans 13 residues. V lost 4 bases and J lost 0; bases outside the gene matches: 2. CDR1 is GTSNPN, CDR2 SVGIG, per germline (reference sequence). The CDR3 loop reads CAWKGQMNTEAFF. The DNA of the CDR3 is TGTGCCTGGAAGGGACAGATGAACACTGAAGCTTTCTTT.

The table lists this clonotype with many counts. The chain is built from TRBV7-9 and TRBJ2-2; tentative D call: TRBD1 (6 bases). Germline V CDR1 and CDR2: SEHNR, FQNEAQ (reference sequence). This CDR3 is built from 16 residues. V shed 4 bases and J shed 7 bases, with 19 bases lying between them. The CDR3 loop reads CASSSPLDRFNGELFF. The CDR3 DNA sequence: TGTGCCAGCAGCTCCCCCTTGGACAGATTTAACGGGGAGCTGTTTTTT. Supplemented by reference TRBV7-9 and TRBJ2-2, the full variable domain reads DTGVSQNPRHKITKRGQNVTFRCDPISEHNRLYWYRQTLGQGPEFLTYFQNEAQLEKSRLLSDRFSAERPKGSFSTLEIQRTEQGDSAMYLCASSSPLDRFNGELFFGEGSRLTVL.

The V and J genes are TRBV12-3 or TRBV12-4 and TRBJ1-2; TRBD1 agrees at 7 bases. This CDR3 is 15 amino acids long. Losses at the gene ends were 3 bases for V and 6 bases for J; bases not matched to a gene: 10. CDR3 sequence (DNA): TGTGCCAGCAGTTTTTCTCCGGGACAGATAGATGGCTACACCTTC. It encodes CASSFSPGQIDGYTF.

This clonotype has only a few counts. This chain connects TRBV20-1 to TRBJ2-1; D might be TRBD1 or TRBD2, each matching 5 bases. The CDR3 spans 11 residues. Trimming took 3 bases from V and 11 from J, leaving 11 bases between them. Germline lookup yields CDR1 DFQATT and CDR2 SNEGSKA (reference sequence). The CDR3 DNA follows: TGCAGTGCTAGTCCAGAGGGGAAGCAGTTCTTC. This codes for CSASPEGKQFF.

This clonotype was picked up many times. CDR3 sequence (DNA): TGTGCCAGCTCACCGGCAGGGGCCCGCTATGGCTACACCTTC. Translating it yields CASSPAGARYGYTF. The chain is built from TRBV18 and TRBJ1-2; D perhaps matches TRBD1 (6 bases). The germline gives CDR1 KGHSH, CDR2 LQKENI. Between the trimmed V and J ends, which lost 3 bases and 4 bases, there was a span of 12 bases. There are 14 residues in the CDR3.

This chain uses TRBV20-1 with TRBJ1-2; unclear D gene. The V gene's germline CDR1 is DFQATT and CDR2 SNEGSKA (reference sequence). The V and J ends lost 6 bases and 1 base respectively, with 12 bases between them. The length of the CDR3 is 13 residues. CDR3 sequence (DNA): TGCAGTGCCCACAGCGGGAGTAACTATGGCTACACCTTC. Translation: CSAHSGSNYGYTF.

The CDR3 DNA is TGTGCCAGCAGCCCTGGCTGGGGAGGGGATTATGGCTACACCTTC. Its translation: CASSPGWGGDYGYTF. The gene calls are TRBV7-4 and TRBJ1-2; a weak D match, TRBD1 (5 bases). Germline CDR1 is SGHVT and CDR2 is SQSDAQ. Between the trimmed V and J ends, which lost 5 bases and 5 bases, there was a span of 18 bases. The CDR3 length is 15 residues.

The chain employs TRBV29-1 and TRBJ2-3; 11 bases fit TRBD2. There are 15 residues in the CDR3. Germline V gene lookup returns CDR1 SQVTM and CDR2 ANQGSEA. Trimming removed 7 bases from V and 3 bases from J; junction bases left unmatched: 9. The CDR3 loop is CSALLAGEGTDTQYF. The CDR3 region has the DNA TGCAGCGCCCTACTAGCGGGAGAAGGGACAGATACGCAGTATTTT.

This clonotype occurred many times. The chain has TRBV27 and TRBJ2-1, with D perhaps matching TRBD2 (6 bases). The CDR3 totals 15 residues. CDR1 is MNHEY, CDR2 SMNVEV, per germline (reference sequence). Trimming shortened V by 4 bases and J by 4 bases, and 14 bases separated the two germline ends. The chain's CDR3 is CASSSGDGTYNEQFF. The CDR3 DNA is TGTGCCAGCAGTTCGGGGGACGGAACGTACAATGAGCAGTTCTTC.

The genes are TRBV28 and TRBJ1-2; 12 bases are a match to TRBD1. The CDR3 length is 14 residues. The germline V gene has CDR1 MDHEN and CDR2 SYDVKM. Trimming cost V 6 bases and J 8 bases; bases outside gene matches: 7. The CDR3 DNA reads TGTGCCAGCAGGTCGGGACAGGGGGCGTCCGGCTACACCTTC. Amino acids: CASRSGQGASGYTF.

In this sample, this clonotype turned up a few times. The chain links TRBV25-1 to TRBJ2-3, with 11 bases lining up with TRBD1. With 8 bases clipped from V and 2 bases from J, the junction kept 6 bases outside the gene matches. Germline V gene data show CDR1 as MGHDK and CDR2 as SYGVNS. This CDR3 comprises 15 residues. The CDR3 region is CASPGTGGLTDTQYF. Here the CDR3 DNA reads TGTGCCAGCCCGGGGACAGGGGGACTCACAGATACGCAGTATTTT. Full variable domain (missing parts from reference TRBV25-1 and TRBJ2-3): EADIYQTPRYLVIGTGKKITLECSQTMGHDKMYWYQQDPGMELHLIHYSYGVNSTEKGDLSSESTVSRIRTEHFPLTLESARPSHTSQYLCASPGTGGLTDTQYFGPGTRLTVL.